Listed below are T cell receptor beta chains from one sample, sequenced in a study of T cell changes during pregnancy in multiple sclerosis. The data were produced by immunoSEQ multiplex PCR, yet TCRdb's version contains in-frame clones alone and is incomplete. The repertoire holds 35,000 to 55,000 clones, with around nine tenths as singletons. Sequenced here: CD4+ T cells from peripheral blood mononuclear cells, sampled before pregnancy. The receptors were sampled from a female donor with multiple sclerosis, enrolled in a pregnancy study. The CDR3 runs from the conserved cysteine through the conserved F or W. The D gene is left open where the match is weak. Expanded clones are given a class, and other clones once, few, many or no size at all.

J gene: TRBJ1-5
D gene: TRBD1
clone size: -
V gene: TRBV2
CDR3 DNA: TGTGCCAGCAGTGAAGACAGGGGAGTTTATAGCAATCAGCCCCAGCATTTT
CDR3 protein: CASSEDRGVYSNQPQHF

J gene: TRBJ2-1
D gene: TRBD1
clone size: -
V gene: TRBV30
CDR3 DNA: TGTGCCTGGGGGACTTGGACAGGGAACTACAATGAGCAGTTCTTC
CDR3 protein: CAWGTWTGNYNEQFF

J gene: TRBJ2-7
D gene: -
clone size: once
V gene: TRBV19
CDR3 DNA: TGTGCCACCAAGGACAGAATGAACTCCTACGAGCAGTACTTC
CDR3 protein: CATKDRMNSYEQYF

J gene: TRBJ2-4
D gene: TRBD1
clone size: -
V gene: TRBV5-1
CDR3 DNA: TGCGCCAGCAGCTTGGACGGCCCCAGGGTAGGGGGCCAGTACTTC
CDR3 protein: CASSLDGPRVGGQYF

J gene: TRBJ2-7
D gene: TRBD1
clone size: -
V gene: TRBV4-1
CDR3 DNA: TGCGCCAGCAGCCAGAGGACAGGGGGAAGCTACGAGCAGTACTTC
CDR3 protein: CASSQRTGGSYEQYF

J gene: TRBJ2-2
D gene: TRBD2
clone size: -
V gene: TRBV7-2
CDR3 DNA: TGTGCCAGCAGACCTTGGACTAGCGGGGGGGCCGGGGAGCTGTTTTTT
CDR3 protein: CASRPWTSGGAGELFF

J gene: TRBJ2-7
D gene: TRBD1
clone size: -
V gene: TRBV5-5
CDR3 DNA: TGTGCCAGCAGTTGGACCGGGACAGAGGGGGAGCAGTACTTC
CDR3 protein: CASSWTGTEGEQYF

J gene: TRBJ2-7
D gene: -
clone size: -
V gene: TRBV2
CDR3 DNA: TGTGCCAGCATCCCGGGGGTAGATCCTACTACGAGAGAGCAGTACTTC
CDR3 protein: CASIPGVDPTTREQYF

J gene: TRBJ1-1
D gene: -
clone size: -
V gene: TRBV5-1
CDR3 DNA: TGCGCCAGCAGCTTGGCCGAGAGGACTGAAGCTTTCTTT
CDR3 protein: CASSLAERTEAFF

J gene: TRBJ2-1
D gene: -
clone size: -
V gene: TRBV29-1
CDR3 DNA: TGCAGCGTCCGCAAGATAGGAGGGAATGAGCAGTTCTTC
CDR3 protein: CSVRKIGGNEQFF

J gene: TRBJ2-3
D gene: -
clone size: -
V gene: TRBV5-4
CDR3 DNA: TGTGCCAGCAGCTACGAAAGGAGGACAGATACGCAGTATTTT
CDR3 protein: CASSYERRTDTQYF

J gene: TRBJ1-1
D gene: -
clone size: -
V gene: TRBV15
CDR3 DNA: TGTGCCACCAGCACCACTGGAGAACAGAACACTGAAGCTTTCTTT
CDR3 protein: CATSTTGEQNTEAFF